This note documents a single TCR beta chain sequence. The antigen is unknown. Germline loops: CDR1 MDHEN, CDR2 SYDVKM. This CDR3 has 16 residues. The V end was cut by 2 bases, the J end by 0 bases, with 11 bases between. The data derive from a study of T cell responses to AZD1222 COVID-19 vaccine. Study results and caveats: Researchers took repertoire samples only after the peak T cell response had come.

The method was immunoSEQ multiplex PCR; TCRdb's version includes in-frame clones alone and lacks a portion of them. The top ten clones hold 3.6% of a sample with about 200,000 clones, around nine tenths of them seen once. This specimen was peripheral blood, taken 28 days after the second dose of the MenACWY control vaccine. The receptor was derived from an adult who received the MenACWY meningococcal vaccine as a control. The V gene is TRBV28, the J gene TRBJ1-3; D is unclear. CDR3 protein: CASSLIVQSSGNTIYF. For the CDR3, the DNA is TGTGCCAGCAGTTTAATTGTACAGAGCTCTGGAAACACCATATATTTT.